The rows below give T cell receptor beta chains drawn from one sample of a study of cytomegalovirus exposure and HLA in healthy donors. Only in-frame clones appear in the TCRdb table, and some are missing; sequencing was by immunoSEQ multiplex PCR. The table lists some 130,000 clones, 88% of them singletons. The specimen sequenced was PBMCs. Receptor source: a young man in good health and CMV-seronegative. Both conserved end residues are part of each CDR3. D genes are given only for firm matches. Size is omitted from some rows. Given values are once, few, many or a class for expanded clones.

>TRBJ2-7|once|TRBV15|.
CATSRVLAQDREQYF
TGTGCCACCAGCAGAGTATTGGCCCAGGATCGAGAGCAGTACTTC
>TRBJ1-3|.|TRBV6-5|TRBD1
CATQGAHTIYF
TGTGCCACGCAGGGGGCCCACACCATATATTTT
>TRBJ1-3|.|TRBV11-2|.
CASSLMSSGNTIYF
TGTGCCAGCAGCCTAATGAGCTCTGGAAACACCATATATTTT
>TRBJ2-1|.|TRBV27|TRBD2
CASSFGTSGENEQFF
TGTGCCAGCAGTTTCGGGACTAGCGGGGAGAATGAGCAGTTCTTC
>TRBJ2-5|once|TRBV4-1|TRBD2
CASSQDAGGVGETQYF
TGCGCCAGCAGCCAAGATGCGGGAGGAGTTGGAGAGACCCAGTACTTC
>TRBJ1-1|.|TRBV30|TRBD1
CAWGDDRDKAFF
TGTGCCTGGGGTGACGACAGGGACAAAGCTTTCTTT
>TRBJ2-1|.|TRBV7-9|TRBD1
CASSPTGIYNEQFF
TGTGCCAGCAGCCCGACAGGGATCTACAATGAGCAGTTCTTC
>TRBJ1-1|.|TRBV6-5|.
CASSYTKETGNTEAFF
TGTGCCAGCAGTTACACCAAGGAAACAGGGAACACTGAAGCTTTCTTT
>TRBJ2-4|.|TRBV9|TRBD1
CASSGDSTLAKNIQYF
TGTGCCAGCAGCGGGGACAGTACTCTAGCCAAAAACATTCAGTACTTC
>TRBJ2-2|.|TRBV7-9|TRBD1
CASSQVPRGLLSNTGELFF
TGTGCCAGCAGCCAAGTCCCCAGGGGGCTACTTTCGAACACCGGGGAGCTGTTTTTT
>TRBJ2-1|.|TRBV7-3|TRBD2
CASSLLTGGRGRQFF
TGTGCCAGCAGCTTGTTGACGGGAGGAAGAGGGAGGCAGTTCTTC
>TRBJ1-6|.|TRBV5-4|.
CASSLDGSGNSPLHF
TGTGCCAGCAGCTTGGACGGGAGCGGCAATTCACCCCTCCACTTT
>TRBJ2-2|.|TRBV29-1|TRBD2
CSVGFLAGGRAGELFF
TGCAGCGTTGGTTTTCTAGCGGGAGGGCGTGCCGGGGAGCTGTTTTTT
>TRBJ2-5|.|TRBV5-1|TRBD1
CASSSGTGAQTQYF
TGCGCCAGCAGCTCCGGGACAGGGGCACAGACCCAGTACTTC
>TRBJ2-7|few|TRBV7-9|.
CASSSRDTSEQYF
TGTGCCAGCAGCTCGAGGGACACCAGCGAGCAGTACTTC
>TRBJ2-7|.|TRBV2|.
CASSGRVTYEQYF
TGTGCCAGCAGCGGCAGGGTTACCTACGAGCAGTACTTC
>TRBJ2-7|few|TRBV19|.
CASSISSGNLYEQYF
TGTGCCAGTAGTATTTCCTCCGGGAATCTCTACGAGCAGTACTTC
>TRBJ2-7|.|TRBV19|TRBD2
CASTGGYEQYF
TGTGCCAGTACGGGGGGCTACGAGCAGTACTTC
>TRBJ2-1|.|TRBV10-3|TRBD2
CAISESPRLAGGGNEQFF
TGTGCCATCAGTGAGTCACCCAGACTAGCGGGAGGTGGGAATGAGCAGTTCTTC
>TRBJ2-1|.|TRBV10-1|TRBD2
CASSEMRTSGRYNEQFF
TGCGCCAGCAGTGAAATGAGGACTAGCGGGCGATACAATGAGCAGTTCTTC
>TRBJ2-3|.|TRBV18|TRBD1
CASSQWGQGAVDTQYF
TGTGCCAGCTCACAATGGGGACAGGGAGCGGTGGATACGCAGTATTTT
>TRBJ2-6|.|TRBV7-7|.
CASSLFEGTANVLTF
TGTGCCAGCAGCTTATTTGAGGGCACCGCCAACGTCCTGACTTTC
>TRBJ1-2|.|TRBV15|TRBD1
CATSRDKRGQGDSGYTF
TGTGCCACCAGCAGGGATAAGAGGGGGCAGGGGGACTCTGGCTACACCTTC
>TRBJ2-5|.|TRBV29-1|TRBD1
CSVEGIGQGVESWQETQYF
TGCAGCGTTGAAGGGATAGGACAGGGTGTAGAATCATGGCAAGAGACCCAGTACTTC
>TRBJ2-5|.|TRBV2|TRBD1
CASSDRQGNQETQYF
TGTGCCAGCAGTGACCGACAGGGTAACCAAGAGACCCAGTACTTC
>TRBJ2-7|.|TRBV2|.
CASSEASYEQYF
TGTGCCAGCAGTGAAGCGAGCTACGAGCAGTACTTC
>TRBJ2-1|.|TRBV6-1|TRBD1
CASSEALGTDYKTNEQFF
TGTGCCAGCAGTGAAGCGTTGGGGACAGACTATAAGACGAATGAGCAGTTCTTC
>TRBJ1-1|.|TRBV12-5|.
CASGLAYDTEAFF
TGTGCTAGTGGTTTGGCTTATGACACTGAAGCTTTCTTT
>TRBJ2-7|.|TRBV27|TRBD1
CASSQGQGMIDEQYF
TGTGCCAGCAGTCAAGGACAGGGTATGATAGATGAGCAGTACTTC
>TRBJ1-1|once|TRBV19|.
CASRVRGTEAFF
TGTGCCAGTAGGGTACGGGGCACTGAAGCTTTCTTT
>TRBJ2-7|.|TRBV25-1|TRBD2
CASKNVGEGRYEQYF
TGTGCCAGCAAGAATGTGGGGGAGGGCCGCTACGAGCAGTACTTC
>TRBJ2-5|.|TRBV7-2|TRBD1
CASSLDRGVETQYF
TGTGCCAGCAGCTTAGACAGGGGGGTGGAGACCCAGTACTTC
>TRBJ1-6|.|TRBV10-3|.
CATKGTTDSNSPLHF
TGTGCCACTAAAGGGACAACTGACAGTAATTCACCCCTCCACTTT
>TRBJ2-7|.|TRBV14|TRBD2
CASSQVGDSGRSYEQYF
TGTGCCAGCAGCCAAGTTGGGGATAGCGGGAGGTCCTACGAGCAGTACTTC
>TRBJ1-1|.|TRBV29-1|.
CSVPWGEGGTEAFF
TGCAGCGTCCCTTGGGGGGAGGGGGGTACTGAAGCTTTCTTT
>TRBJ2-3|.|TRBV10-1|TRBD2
CASSESNWRLAGTDTQYF
TGCGCCAGCAGTGAGTCTAATTGGCGACTAGCGGGGACAGATACGCAGTATTTT
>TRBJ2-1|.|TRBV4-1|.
CASSQEKKAGSSYNEQFF
TGCGCCAGCAGCCAAGAAAAGAAGGCGGGGAGCTCCTACAATGAGCAGTTCTTC
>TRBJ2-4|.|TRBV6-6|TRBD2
CASSWTSGRSLYF
TGTGCCAGCAGCTGGACTAGCGGGAGGTCTTTGTACTTC
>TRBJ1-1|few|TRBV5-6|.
CASLKNTEAFF
TGTGCCAGCCTAAAGAACACTGAAGCTTTCTTT
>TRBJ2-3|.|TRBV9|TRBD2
CASSAASGKDTDTQYF
TGTGCCAGCAGCGCCGCTAGCGGGAAGGACACAGATACGCAGTATTTT
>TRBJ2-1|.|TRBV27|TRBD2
CASSLYSGRNYNEQFF
TGTGCCAGCAGTTTATATAGCGGGAGGAACTACAATGAGCAGTTCTTC
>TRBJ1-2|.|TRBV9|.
CASSVTGYGYTF
TGTGCCAGCAGCGTTACAGGCTATGGCTACACCTTC
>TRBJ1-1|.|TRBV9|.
CASSVVGQGYTEAFF
TGTGCCAGCAGCGTAGTTGGGCAGGGGTACACTGAAGCTTTCTTT
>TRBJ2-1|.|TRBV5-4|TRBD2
CASSLSGTPNEQFF
TGTGCCAGCAGCTTAAGCGGGACCCCCAATGAGCAGTTCTTC
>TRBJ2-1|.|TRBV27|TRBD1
CASSSGTGGRGEQFF
TGTGCCAGCAGTTCCGGGACAGGGGGCCGAGGCGAGCAGTTCTTC
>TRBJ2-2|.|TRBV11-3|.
CASSLDRSSGELFF
TGTGCCAGCAGCTTAGATAGGAGTTCCGGGGAGCTGTTTTTT
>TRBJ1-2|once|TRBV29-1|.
CSGREETRNGYTF
TGCAGCGGTCGTGAAGAGACTCGCAACGGCTACACCTTC
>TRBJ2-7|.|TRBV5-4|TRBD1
CASSQRTGASYEQYF
TGTGCCAGCAGCCAACGGACAGGGGCCTCCTACGAGCAGTACTTC
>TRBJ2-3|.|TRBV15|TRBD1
CATSRGQGDADTQYF
TGTGCCACCAGCCGGGGACAGGGAGACGCAGATACGCAGTATTTT
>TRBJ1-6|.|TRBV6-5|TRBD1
CASSTGQGISPLHF
TGTGCCAGCAGTACCGGACAGGGAATTTCACCCCTCCACTTT